Presented here are 20 T cell receptor beta chains from one specimen sequenced in a study of blood T cell repertoires in COVID-19. Some clones are missing from TCRdb's copy, which holds only in-frame ones; the method was immunoSEQ multiplex PCR. The sample yields about 200,000 clones, 70% to 90% seen once. The sequenced material came from peripheral blood. Receptors originate from a woman between 45 and 60 years old with active or convalescent COVID-19.

This clone was seen a single time. The J gene is TRBJ2-7, the V gene TRBV5-4; tentatively, D is TRBD1 (5 bases). This CDR3 contains 14 residues. The V and J ends lost 1 base and 6 bases respectively, with 14 bases between them. Germline-derived CDR1 and CDR2 are SGHNT and YYREEE (reference sequence). Here the CDR3 reads CASSLRGFPREQYF. The CDR3 nucleotides are TGTGCCAGCAGCTTGAGGGGATTCCCCCGCGAGCAGTACTTC.

The chain combines TRBV28 with TRBJ2-1, with 7 bases that match TRBD1. Germline trimming cut 3 bases from V and 9 bases from J; bases unmatched to any gene: 8. This CDR3 is built from 14 residues. Germline CDR1 reads MDHEN; CDR2 reads SYDVKM. CDR3 sequence reads: CASSFGTGVLEQFF. In DNA form, the CDR3 reads TGTGCCAGCAGTTTCGGCACAGGGGTCCTTGAGCAGTTCTTC.

This sequence joins TRBV6-4 and TRBJ1-1, with unresolved D. V lost 0 bases, J lost 6 bases, and 8 bases lay in between. CDR3 length equals 13 residues. CDR1 and CDR2 (germline): MRHNA, SNTAGT. In DNA form, the CDR3 reads TGTGCCAGCAGTGACTCAGGGAGAGCTGAAGCTTTCTTT. Translating gives CASSDSGRAEAFF.

The chain joins TRBV5-1 to TRBJ1-1, with D possibly matching TRBD1 (5 bases). V was shortened by 4 bases and J by 6 bases, with 13 bases between the two germline ends. CDR3 length equals 13 residues. Germline V gene sequence: CDR1 SGHRS, CDR2 YFSETQ. DNA of the CDR3: TGCGCCAGCAGCGAACAGGCTTCGGCTGAAGCTTTCTTT. Amino acid sequence: CASSEQASAEAFF.

This chain joins TRBV28 and TRBJ2-7, with TRBD2 matching 14 bases. The CDR3 loop spans 16 amino acids. The germline V gene has CDR1 MDHEN and CDR2 SYDVKM. Losses at the gene ends were 1 base for V and 7 bases for J; bases not matched to a gene: 6. CDR3 region: CASSLSAGLAGGEQYF. CDR3 in DNA: TGTGCCAGCAGTTTATCTGCCGGACTAGCGGGAGGTGAGCAGTACTTC.

There are a few counts of this clone. The rearrangement links TRBV7-9 to TRBJ2-1; 11 nucleotides agree with TRBD2. This CDR3 comprises 18 residues. Germline CDR1 SEHNR, CDR2 FQNEAQ (reference sequence). The V gene end was trimmed by 5 bases and the J gene end by 8 bases; junction bases not matched to a gene: 17. The chain's CDR3 is CASSTRGSGGAGSDEQFF. For the CDR3, the DNA is TGTGCCAGCAGCACCCGAGGTAGCGGGGGGGCGGGGAGCGATGAGCAGTTCTTC.

The rearrangement links TRBV27 to TRBJ1-3; 7 bases are a match to TRBD1. V shed 5 bases and J 2 bases; nucleotides not matched to a gene: 6. Germline-derived CDR1 and CDR2 are MNHEY and SMNVEV (reference sequence). The CDR3 length is 15 residues. The DNA of the CDR3 is TGTGCCAGCAGTAGACAGGGAAAAACTGGAAACACCATATATTTT. Translated, it gives CASSRQGKTGNTIYF.

The rearrangement links TRBV6-6 to TRBJ1-2, with D perhaps TRBD1 (6 bases). The CDR3 sequence is 12 residues long. Germline values: CDR1 MNHNY, CDR2 SVGAGI (reference sequence). Trimming stripped 4 bases from V and 8 bases from J, with 11 bases between. The CDR3 here is CASSFGGGGYTF. The CDR3 nucleotides are TGTGCCAGCAGTTTTGGGGGCGGCGGCTACACCTTC.

This chain uses TRBV5-1 with TRBJ2-7; D might be TRBD2 (5 bases). V shed 4 bases and J shed 6 bases, with 14 bases lying between them. The CDR3 has 13 residues. CDR1 is SGHRS and CDR2 is YFSETQ in the germline V gene. CDR3 region: CASSPPAGVEQYF. CDR3 sequence (DNA): TGCGCCAGCAGCCCTCCGGCCGGGGTCGAGCAGTACTTC.

The CDR3, as DNA: TGCGCCAGCACTCGGGGGGGCCGTAATTCACCCCTCCACTTT. Protein sequence: CASTRGGRNSPLHF. This chain joins TRBV5-1 and TRBJ1-6, with D perhaps matching TRBD1 (6 bases). The CDR3 is made up of 14 amino acids. V was cut by 6 bases and J by 6 bases, with 13 bases left in between. Per the germline V gene, CDR1 is SGHRS and CDR2 is YFSETQ.

This clone has just one count. The chain is built from TRBV12-5 and TRBJ2-1, with 10 bases matching TRBD2. V lost 4 bases to trimming and J lost 7 bases; unmatched junction nucleotides: 7. CDR3 length: 15 residues. Germline lookup yields CDR1 LGHNT and CDR2 FRNRAP. The CDR3: CASGSSSGSRNEQFF. CDR3 DNA: TGTGCTAGTGGTTCCTCTAGCGGGAGCCGGAATGAGCAGTTCTTC.

The rearrangement links TRBV4-1 to TRBJ1-5; D call uncertain. This CDR3 has 15 residues. Germline-derived CDR1 and CDR2 are MGHRA and YSYEKL. The V end was cut by 0 bases, the J end by 3 bases, with 9 bases between. CDR3 amino acids: CASSQDRGYNQPQHF. Written as DNA, the CDR3 is TGCGCCAGCAGCCAAGATCGAGGGTACAATCAGCCCCAGCATTTT.

The J gene is TRBJ2-3, the V gene TRBV6-5, with 10 bases aligning to TRBD2. With 8 bases clipped from V and 5 bases from J, the junction kept 10 bases outside the gene matches. CDR1 MNHEY and CDR2 SVGAGI come from the germline V gene. CDR3 length: 15 residues. This CDR3 is CASRNSGGALDTQYF. The CDR3 nucleotides are TGTGCCAGCCGAAACAGCGGGGGGGCTTTAGATACGCAGTATTTT.

This chain joins TRBV7-9 and TRBJ1-6; 7 bases fit TRBD1. CDR1 and CDR2 from the germline V gene are SEHNR and FQNEAQ (reference sequence). This CDR3 contains 14 residues. With 4 bases clipped from V and 8 bases from J, the junction kept 5 bases outside the gene matches. The DNA for the CDR3 is TGTGCCAGCAGCTCCAGGGGGGAGTATTCACCCCTCCACTTT. This gives the protein CASSSRGEYSPLHF. Looking up the rest from reference TRBV7-9 and TRBJ1-6 gives the full variable domain: DTGVSQNPRHKITKRGQNVTFRCDPISEHNRLYWYRQTLGQGPEFLTYFQNEAQLEKSRLLSDRFSAERPKGSFSTLEIQRTEQGDSAMYLCASSSRGEYSPLHFGNGTRLTVT.

The V gene is TRBV19, the J gene TRBJ1-5, with TRBD1 matching 10 bases. CDR3 length equals 15 residues. The V segment lost 4 bases and the J segment 6 bases; nucleotides outside the gene matches: 6. Germline CDR1 and CDR2: LNHDA and SQIVND (reference sequence). The CDR3 DNA reads TGTGCCAGTAGTAGGGGGACAGGGGAAGGTCAGCCCCAGCATTTT. Its translation: CASSRGTGEGQPQHF. The full variable domain, rest sourced from reference TRBV19 and TRBJ1-5, is DGGITQSPKYLFRKEGQNVTLSCEQNLNHDAMYWYRQDPGQGLRLIYYSQIVNDFQKGDIAEGYSVSREKKESFPLTVTSAQKNPTAFYLCASSRGTGEGQPQHFGDGTRLSIL.

The V and J genes are TRBV19 and TRBJ1-6; 8 nucleotides match TRBD1. V shed 5 bases and J 10 bases; nucleotides not matched to a gene: 10. This CDR3 comprises 15 residues. Germline CDR1 reads LNHDA; CDR2 reads SQIVND (reference sequence). This CDR3 reads CASSPGQGYGSPLHF. CDR3 in DNA: TGTGCCAGTAGTCCTGGACAGGGATACGGATCACCCCTCCACTTT. Together with reference TRBV19 and TRBJ1-6, the CDR3 gives the full variable domain: DGGITQSPKYLFRKEGQNVTLSCEQNLNHDAMYWYRQDPGQGLRLIYYSQIVNDFQKGDIAEGYSVSREKKESFPLTVTSAQKNPTAFYLCASSPGQGYGSPLHFGNGTRLTVT.

The CDR3 loop reads CASSPSQATDIYGYTF. CDR3 nucleotides: TGTGCCAGCAGCCCCTCTCAAGCGACAGATATCTATGGCTACACCTTC. The genes are TRBV7-9 and TRBJ1-2; D possibly corresponds to TRBD1 (5 bases). This CDR3 is 16 amino acids long. CDR1 and CDR2 from the germline V gene are SEHNR and FQNEAQ (reference sequence). The ends were cut back, 5 bases at V and 4 bases at J, with 20 bases in the middle.

V usage is TRBV19 and J usage is TRBJ1-5; D unresolved. The V end was cut by 0 bases, the J end by 0 bases, with 12 bases between. The CDR3 has 17 residues. From germline, CDR1 is LNHDA and CDR2 SQIVND (reference sequence). CDR3 DNA: TGTGCCAGTAGTATAGATTTTTGGCAGAATAGCAATCAGCCCCAGCATTTT. Translated, it gives CASSIDFWQNSNQPQHF. The complete variable domain, with remaining parts taken from reference TRBV19 and TRBJ1-5, reads DGGITQSPKYLFRKEGQNVTLSCEQNLNHDAMYWYRQDPGQGLRLIYYSQIVNDFQKGDIAEGYSVSREKKESFPLTVTSAQKNPTAFYLCASSIDFWQNSNQPQHFGDGTRLSIL.

The chain recombines TRBV28 with TRBJ1-5, with TRBD1 matching over 7 bases. Germline CDR1 and CDR2: MDHEN and SYDVKM. The CDR3 consists of 13 residues. The trim removed 6 bases at V and 9 bases at J, leaving 8 bases unmatched. This chain's CDR3 is CASSSGQPLPQHF. CDR3 bases: TGTGCCAGCAGCTCGGGACAGCCTCTGCCCCAGCATTTT.

V and J are TRBV30 and TRBJ2-1; a weak D match, TRBD2 (6 bases). The V end lost 4 bases, the J end lost 11 bases, and 18 bases lay between the germline ends. The CDR3 is made up of 13 amino acids. The germline V gene has CDR1 GTSNPN and CDR2 SVGIG (reference sequence). Written as DNA, the CDR3 is TGTGCCTGGATTAACGATTGGGCGGGAAAGCAGTTCTTC. Protein sequence: CAWINDWAGKQFF.